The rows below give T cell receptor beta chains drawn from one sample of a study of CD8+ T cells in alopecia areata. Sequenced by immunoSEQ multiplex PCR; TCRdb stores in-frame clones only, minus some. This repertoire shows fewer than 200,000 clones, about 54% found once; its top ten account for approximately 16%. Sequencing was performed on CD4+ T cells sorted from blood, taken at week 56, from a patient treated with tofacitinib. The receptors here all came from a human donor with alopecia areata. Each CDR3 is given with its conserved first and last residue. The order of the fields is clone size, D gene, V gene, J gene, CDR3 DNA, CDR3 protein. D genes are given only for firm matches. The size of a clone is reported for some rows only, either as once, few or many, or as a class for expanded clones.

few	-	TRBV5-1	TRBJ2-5	TGCGCCAGCAGCTTCGGGCAAGGGCCAGAGACCCAGTACTTC	CASSFGQGPETQYF
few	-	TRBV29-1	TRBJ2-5	TGCAGCGTTACCCGCGGACCTCTTGAAGAGACCCAGTACTTC	CSVTRGPLEETQYF
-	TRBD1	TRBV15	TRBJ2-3	TGTGCCACCAGCAGAGATCCAGCAGGGGGAGATACGCAGTATTTT	CATSRDPAGGDTQYF
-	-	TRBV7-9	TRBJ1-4	TGTGCCAGCAGCGTCGACCGGGGCACTAATGAAAAACTGTTTTTT	CASSVDRGTNEKLFF
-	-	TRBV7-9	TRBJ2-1	TGTGCCAGCAGCTCCCACCGGCACGCTCCGTACAATGAGCAGTTCTTC	CASSSHRHAPYNEQFF
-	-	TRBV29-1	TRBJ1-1	TGCAGCGAAAGTAACAGGGATGGGACTGAAGCTTTCTTT	CSESNRDGTEAFF
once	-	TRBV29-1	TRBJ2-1	TGCAGCGTTGAGCCCTACAATGAGCAGTTCTTC	CSVEPYNEQFF
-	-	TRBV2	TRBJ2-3	TGTGCCTCAACCCGAGACTCCATAACGCAGTATTTT	CASTRDSITQYF
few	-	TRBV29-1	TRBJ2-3	TGCAGCGTTGCTCAAAGGCAAACAGATACGCAGTATTTT	CSVAQRQTDTQYF
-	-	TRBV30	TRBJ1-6	TGTGCCTGGAGTGGGCGGAGGTACTCGGGACCTTCACCCCTCCACTTT	CAWSGRRYSGPSPLHF
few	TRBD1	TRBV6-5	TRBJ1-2	TGTGCCAGCAGTTATTTCGGCAGGGGGCCCGAGGGCTACACCTTC	CASSYFGRGPEGYTF
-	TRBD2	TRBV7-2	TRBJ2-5	TGTGCCAGCAGCAAAAACGTTGGGCTAGCGGGGGGGCGTCAAGAGACCCAGTACTTC	CASSKNVGLAGGRQETQYF
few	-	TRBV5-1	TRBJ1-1	TGCGCCAGCAGCTTGAATGGAAGAGGAGGGACTTTCTTT	CASSLNGRGGTFF
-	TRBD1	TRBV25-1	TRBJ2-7	TGTGCCAGCACTAGGACAGGGAGCTCCTACGAGCAGTACTTC	CASTRTGSSYEQYF
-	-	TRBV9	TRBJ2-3	TGTGCCAGCAGCGCTTCTATGGATACGCAGTATTTT	CASSASMDTQYF
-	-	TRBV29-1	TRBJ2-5	TGCAGCGCTGAGGGCGAGGCCCAAGAGACCCAGTACTTC	CSAEGEAQETQYF
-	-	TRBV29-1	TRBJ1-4	TGCAGCGTCGCCAATCGTGGCTGGACTAATGAAAAACTGTTTTTT	CSVANRGWTNEKLFF
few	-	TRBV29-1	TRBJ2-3	TGCAGCGTTGGTCCCGGGGTGCACACAGATACGCAGTATTTT	CSVGPGVHTDTQYF
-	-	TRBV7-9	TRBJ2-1	TGTGCCAGCAGCTTAACATCAACAGGGTTTTATGAGCAGTTCTTC	CASSLTSTGFYEQFF
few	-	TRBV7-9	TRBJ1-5	TGTGCCAGCAGCTTAGCTCGGGACCAGCCCCAGCATTTT	CASSLARDQPQHF
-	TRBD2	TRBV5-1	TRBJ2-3	TGCGCCAGCAGCCCCGATGGGGAGGGTACGCAGTATTTT	CASSPDGEGTQYF
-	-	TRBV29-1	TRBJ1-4	TGCAGCGTTGGGGAATTAGAAAAACTGTTTTTT	CSVGELEKLFF
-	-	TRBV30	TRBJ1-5	TGTGCCTGGAGTATAGGACGCGAACAGCCCCAGCATTTT	CAWSIGREQPQHF
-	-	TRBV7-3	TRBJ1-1	TGTGCCAGCAGCCCGTCCGCTGGGGTGAACACTGAAGCTTTCTTT	CASSPSAGVNTEAFF
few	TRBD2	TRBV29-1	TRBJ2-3	TGCAGCGTTATTTCCAGCGGGGCCACAGATACGCAGTATTTT	CSVISSGATDTQYF
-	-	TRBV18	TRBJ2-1	TGTGCCAGCTCACTTCGGGACAATGAGCAGTTCTTC	CASSLRDNEQFF
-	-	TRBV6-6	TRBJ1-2	TGTGCCACCTCAACAGCTAACTATGGCTACACCTTC	CATSTANYGYTF
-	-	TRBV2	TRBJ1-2	TGTGCCAGCAGCTCCCTCGACAGGAATGGCTACACCTTC	CASSSLDRNGYTF
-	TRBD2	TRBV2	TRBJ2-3	TGTGCCAGCAGACTAGCGGGGGGCACAGATACGCAGTATTTT	CASRLAGGTDTQYF
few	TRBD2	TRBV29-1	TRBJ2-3	TGCAGCGTACTAGCGGGATTCACAGATACGCAGTATTTT	CSVLAGFTDTQYF
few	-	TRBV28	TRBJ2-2	TGTGCCAGCAGGCAGGGCTCGTCCGGGGAGCTGTTTTTT	CASRQGSSGELFF
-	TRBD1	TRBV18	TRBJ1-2	TGTGCCAGCTCACCGGGACAGAGCTATGGCTACACCTTC	CASSPGQSYGYTF
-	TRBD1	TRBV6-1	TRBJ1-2	TGTGCCAGCAGCCCCGGGACAGGGACCTATGGCTACACCTTC	CASSPGTGTYGYTF
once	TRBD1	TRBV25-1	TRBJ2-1	TGTGCCAGCAGTGAATCGGACAGGGTGTCCTACAATGAGCAGTTCTTC	CASSESDRVSYNEQFF
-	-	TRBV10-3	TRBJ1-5	TGTGCCATCAGGTTGGATAGCAATCAGCCCCAGCATTTT	CAIRLDSNQPQHF
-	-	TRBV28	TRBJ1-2	TGTGCCAGCAGTTCACTCGACAGTCTCTATGGCTACACCTTC	CASSSLDSLYGYTF
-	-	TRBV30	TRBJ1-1	TGTGCCTGGAGTATTATCCTTCAGGATGAAGCTTTCTTT	CAWSIILQDEAFF
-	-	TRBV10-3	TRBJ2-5	TGTGCCATCAGTGGAGGGAAAGAGACCCAGTACTTC	CAISGGKETQYF
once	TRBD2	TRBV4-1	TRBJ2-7	TGCGCCAGCAGCCCGGGGCTAGCGGGGCGGGAGCAGTACTTC	CASSPGLAGREQYF
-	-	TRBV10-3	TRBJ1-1	TGTGCCATCACCCCAGGGATGAACACTGAAGCTTTCTTT	CAITPGMNTEAFF
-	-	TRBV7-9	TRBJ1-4	TGTGCCAGCACCAAAGGCCCCGTAGCCTCCTTGGGTGAAAAACTGTTTTTT	CASTKGPVASLGEKLFF
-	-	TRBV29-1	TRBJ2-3	TGCAGCGTCGTCTCGAGACAGAGCACAGATACGCAGTATTTT	CSVVSRQSTDTQYF
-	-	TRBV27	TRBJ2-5	TGTGCCAGCCGAGAAGACACAGCGCCAATTGAGACCCAGTACTTC	CASREDTAPIETQYF
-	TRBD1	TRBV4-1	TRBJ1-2	TGCGCCAGCAGCCAAGATCCACAGGGGGTCTATGGCTACACCTTC	CASSQDPQGVYGYTF
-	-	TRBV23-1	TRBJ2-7	TGCGCCAGCAGTCAGTCTACAGGGCGGGTACCCTCCTACGAGCAGTACTTC	CASSQSTGRVPSYEQYF
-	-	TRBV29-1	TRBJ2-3	TGCAGCGGCAGGGGCAGCACAGATACGCAGTATTTT	CSGRGSTDTQYF
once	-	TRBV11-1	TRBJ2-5	TGTGCCAGCAGCTTACATCGCGGACAGAAAGAGACCCAGTACTTC	CASSLHRGQKETQYF
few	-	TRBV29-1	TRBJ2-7	TGCAGCGTTGCTCAGTCCTACGAGCAGTACTTC	CSVAQSYEQYF
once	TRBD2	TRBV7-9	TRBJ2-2	TGTGCCAGCAGCTCCTGGACTAGCGACGGGGAGCTGTTTTTT	CASSSWTSDGELFF
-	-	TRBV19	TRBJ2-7	TGTGCCAGTAGCTCCCCCGGGCCCCTCTACGAGCAGTACTTC	CASSSPGPLYEQYF
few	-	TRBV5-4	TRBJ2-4	TGTGCCAGCAGCCCCGCGGGGAGGGAGCCAGGGGACATTCAGTACTTC	CASSPAGREPGDIQYF
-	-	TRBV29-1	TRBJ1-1	TGCAGCGTAAAAGGACGGCTGAACACTGAAGCTTTCTTT	CSVKGRLNTEAFF
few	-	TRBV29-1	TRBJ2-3	TGCAGCGCCGTAGGCCGGGTTTTCACAGATACGCAGTATTTT	CSAVGRVFTDTQYF
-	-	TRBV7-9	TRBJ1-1	TGTGCCAGCAGCTGGCAGACGGCTTTCTTT	CASSWQTAFF
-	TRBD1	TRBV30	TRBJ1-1	TGTGCCTGGAAAATAGGACAGGCTCCCATGAACACTGAAGCTTTCTTT	CAWKIGQAPMNTEAFF
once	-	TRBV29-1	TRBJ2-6	TGCAGCGTTGGTGGGGGCCTCTCTGGGGCCAACGTCCTGACTTTC	CSVGGGLSGANVLTF
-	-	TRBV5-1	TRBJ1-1	TGCGCCAGCAGCTTGGAAGGGGTTCCTGAAGCTTTCTTT	CASSLEGVPEAFF
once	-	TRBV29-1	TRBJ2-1	TGCAGCGTTCAGACAGGCTACTCCTACAATGAGCAGTTCTTC	CSVQTGYSYNEQFF
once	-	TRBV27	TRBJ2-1	TGTGCCACCTTTGGGATTATGGGAAGATACAATGAGCAGTTCTTC	CATFGIMGRYNEQFF
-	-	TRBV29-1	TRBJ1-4	TGCAGCGTGTATTACAGCCAGGGGGAAAAACTGTTTTTT	CSVYYSQGEKLFF